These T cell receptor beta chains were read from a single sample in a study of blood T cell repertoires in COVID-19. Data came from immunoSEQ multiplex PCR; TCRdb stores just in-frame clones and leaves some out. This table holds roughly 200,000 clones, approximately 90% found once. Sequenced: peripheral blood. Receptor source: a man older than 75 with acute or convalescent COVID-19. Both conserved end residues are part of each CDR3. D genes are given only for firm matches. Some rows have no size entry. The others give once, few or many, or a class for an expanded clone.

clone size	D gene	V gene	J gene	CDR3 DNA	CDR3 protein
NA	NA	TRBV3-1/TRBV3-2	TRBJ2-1	TGTGCCAGCAGCCAAGATCTGAAGCGGATCTCCTACAATGAGCAGTTCTTC	CASSQDLKRISYNEQFF
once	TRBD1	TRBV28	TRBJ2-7	TGTGCCAGCAGTTTCCCCGGGACAGCAACCTACGAGCAGTACTTC	CASSFPGTATYEQYF
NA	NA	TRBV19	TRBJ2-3	TGTGCCAGTAGTATACGACTTACCGGCGATACGCAGTATTTT	CASSIRLTGDTQYF
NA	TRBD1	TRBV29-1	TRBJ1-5	TGCAGCGCCCTACAGGGGGATAGCAATCAGCCCCAGCATTTT	CSALQGDSNQPQHF
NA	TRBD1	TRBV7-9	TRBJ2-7	TGTGCCAGCAGCCAGAAATCTACAGGGGCCTACGAGCAGTACTTC	CASSQKSTGAYEQYF
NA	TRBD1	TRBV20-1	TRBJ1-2	TGCAGTGCTAGTGGACAGGGCGGGTACTATGGCTACACCTTC	CSASGQGGYYGYTF
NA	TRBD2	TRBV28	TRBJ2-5	TGTGCCAGCAGTACACCGGGACTAGCGGGAGTGGCCGGCGAGACCCAGTACTTC	CASSTPGLAGVAGETQYF
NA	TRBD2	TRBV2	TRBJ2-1	TGTGCCAGCAGTGAAGAAGGACTAGCGGGTTCTGAGCAGTTCTTC	CASSEEGLAGSEQFF
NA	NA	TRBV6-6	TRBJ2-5	TGTGCCAGCAGTTTGGAGATCCAAGAGACCCAGTACTTC	CASSLEIQETQYF
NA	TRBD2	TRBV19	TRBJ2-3	TGTGCCAGTACCTTCTCCCAGGCTAGCGGGAGTCCCAGCGACGCAGATACGCAGTATTTT	CASTFSQASGSPSDADTQYF
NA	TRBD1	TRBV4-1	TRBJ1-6	TGCGCCAGCAGCCAAGATTGGGACAGGGGGCTTGTGAGTAATTCACCCCTCCACTTT	CASSQDWDRGLVSNSPLHF
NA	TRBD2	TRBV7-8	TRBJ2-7	TGTGCCAGCAGCCAAGGGGGACTAGCGGGAGTTAATGTCTACGAGCAGTACTTC	CASSQGGLAGVNVYEQYF
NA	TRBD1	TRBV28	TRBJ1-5	TGTGCCAGCAGTTACGGACAGGCGACAGGGCCCCAGCATTTT	CASSYGQATGPQHF
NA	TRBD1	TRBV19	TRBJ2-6	TGTGCCAGTAGGGTCACAGGGGTTGGTGGGGCCAACGTCCTGACTTTC	CASRVTGVGGANVLTF
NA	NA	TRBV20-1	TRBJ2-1	TGCAGTGCTAGGACTACATTGGAGCAGTTCTTC	CSARTTLEQFF
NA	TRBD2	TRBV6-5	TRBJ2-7	TGTGCCAGCAGTTACTCGACTAGCGGGAGTTACGAGCAGTACTTC	CASSYSTSGSYEQYF
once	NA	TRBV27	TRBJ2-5	TGTGCCAGCAGTCGGGGGGCCATCCAAGAGACCCAGTACTTC	CASSRGAIQETQYF
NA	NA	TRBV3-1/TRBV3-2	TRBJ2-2	TGTGCCAGCAGCGGACGCGAAGGACTTTTCAACACCGGGGAGCTGTTTTTT	CASSGREGLFNTGELFF
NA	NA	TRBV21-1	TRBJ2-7	TGTGCCACCGTGTTCCACGAGCAGTACTTC	CATVFHEQYF
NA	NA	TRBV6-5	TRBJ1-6	TGTGCCAGCAGGAGGGGGTATAATTCACCCCTCCACTTT	CASRRGYNSPLHF
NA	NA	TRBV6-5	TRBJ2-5	TGTGCCAGCAGATTGATTAGTAGAGAGACCCAGTACTTC	CASRLISRETQYF
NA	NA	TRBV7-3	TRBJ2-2	TGTGCCAGCAGCTTAGGACTAAACACCGGGGAGCTGTTTTTT	CASSLGLNTGELFF
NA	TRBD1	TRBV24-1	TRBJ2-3	TGTGCCACCAGTGACCCCGGACAGGGAGGAGATACGCAGTATTTT	CATSDPGQGGDTQYF
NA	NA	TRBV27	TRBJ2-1	TGTGCCAGCAGTTTATCCAGGGTGTCTCTCAATGAGCAGTTCTTC	CASSLSRVSLNEQFF
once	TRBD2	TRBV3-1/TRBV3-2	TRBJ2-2	TGTGCCAGCAGCCGGGGACTAGTAGGCACCGGGGAGCTGTTTTTT	CASSRGLVGTGELFF
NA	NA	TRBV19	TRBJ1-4	TGTGCCAGTAGTCTGACAGGTGAAAAACTGTTTTTT	CASSLTGEKLFF
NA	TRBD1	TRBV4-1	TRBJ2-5	TGCGCCAGCAGCCCAGGGGCCGGGACAGCCCTTGGGGCCCAGTACTTC	CASSPGAGTALGAQYF
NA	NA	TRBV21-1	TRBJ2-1	TGTGCCAGCAGACCGGGACAGGGGAGGGGTGAGCAGTTCTTC	CASRPGQGRGEQFF
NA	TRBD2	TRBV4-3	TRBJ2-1	TGCGCCAGCAGCCAAAACACCGGACTAGCGGAGAATGAGCAGTTCTTC	CASSQNTGLAENEQFF
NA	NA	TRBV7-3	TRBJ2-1	TGTGCCAGCAGCTTAACCTACTACAATGAGCAGTTCTTC	CASSLTYYNEQFF
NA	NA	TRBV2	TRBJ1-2	TGTGCCAGCAGAGCCGTCACGCTCCCTAACTATGGCTACACCTTC	CASRAVTLPNYGYTF
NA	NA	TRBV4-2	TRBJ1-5	TGTGCCAGCAGCCAAGAGTCTGGGCAGGGGTATCAGCCCCAGCATTTT	CASSQESGQGYQPQHF
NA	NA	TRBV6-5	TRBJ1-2	TGTGCCAGCAGTTACACGGACAGCTCCTATGGCTACACCTTC	CASSYTDSSYGYTF
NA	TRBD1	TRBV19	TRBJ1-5	TGTGCCAGTAGGGGACAGAGAGTGGGCAATCAGCCCCAGCATTTT	CASRGQRVGNQPQHF
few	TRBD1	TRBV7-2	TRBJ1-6	TGTGCCAGCAGCTTAGAACAGGGGCTAAATTCACCCCTCCACTTT	CASSLEQGLNSPLHF
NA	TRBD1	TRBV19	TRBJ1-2	TGTGCCAGTGGGAAGAGACAGGGGGTGCGGTATGGCTACACCTTC	CASGKRQGVRYGYTF
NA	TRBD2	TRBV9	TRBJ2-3	TGTGCCAGCAGCTTTTCTAGCGGGAGGAGCACAGATACGCAGTATTTT	CASSFSSGRSTDTQYF
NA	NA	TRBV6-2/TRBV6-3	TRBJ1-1	TGTGCCAGCAGTTACTCTGGGGAGGGCACTGAAGCTTTCTTT	CASSYSGEGTEAFF
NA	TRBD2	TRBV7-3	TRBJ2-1	TGTGCCACAACTAGCGGGAGGGCCTGCAATGAGCAGTTCTTC	CATTSGRACNEQFF
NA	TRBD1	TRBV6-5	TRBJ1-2	TGTGCCAGCAGTACGCCTTGGACAGGGAAGGGCTACACCTTC	CASSTPWTGKGYTF
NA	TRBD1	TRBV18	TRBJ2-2	TGTGCCAGCTCACAACAGGGGGCGAACACCGGGGAGCTGTTTTTT	CASSQQGANTGELFF
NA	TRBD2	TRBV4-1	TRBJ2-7	TGCGCCAGCAGTACGACTAGCGGTTACTACGAGCAGTACTTC	CASSTTSGYYEQYF
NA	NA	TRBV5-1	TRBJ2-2	TGCGCCAGCAGCTTCGCAGCGTCGAACACCGGGGAGCTGTTTTTT	CASSFAASNTGELFF
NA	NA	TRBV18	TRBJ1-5	TGTGCCAGCTCATTGCAGGGCAATCAGCCCCAGCATTTT	CASSLQGNQPQHF
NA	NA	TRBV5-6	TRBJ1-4	TGTGCCAGCAGCTTGGGTACGGGGGGCTGGGAAAAACTGTTTTTT	CASSLGTGGWEKLFF
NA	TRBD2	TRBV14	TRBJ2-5	TGTGCCAGCAGCCAGGGATCGTTAGCGGGAGGAGAGACCCAGTACTTC	CASSQGSLAGGETQYF
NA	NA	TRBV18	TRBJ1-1	TGTGCCAGCTCACCACGACTGGAGAACACTGAAGCTTTCTTT	CASSPRLENTEAFF
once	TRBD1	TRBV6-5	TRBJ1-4	TGTGCCAGCAGTTACTCGGGGACAGGCCTTAATGAAAAACTGTTTTTT	CASSYSGTGLNEKLFF
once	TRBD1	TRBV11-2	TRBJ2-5	TGTGCCAGCAGTACCAAGCCCATGTCAGGGGGCATGGAGACCCAGTACTTC	CASSTKPMSGGMETQYF
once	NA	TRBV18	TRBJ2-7	TGTGCCAGCTCACCACTTAGTACTTACGAGCAGTACTTC	CASSPLSTYEQYF
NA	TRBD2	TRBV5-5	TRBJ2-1	TGTGCCAGCAGCTTGGCTAGCGGGAGGGTGAACAATGAGCAGTTCTTC	CASSLASGRVNNEQFF
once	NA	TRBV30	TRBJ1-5	TGTGCCTGGAGTGGTGGCAGCAATCAGCCCCAGCATTTT	CAWSGGSNQPQHF
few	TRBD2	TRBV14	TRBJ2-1	TGTGCCAGCAGCCGTCTAGCGGGGATAAACAATGAGCAGTTCTTC	CASSRLAGINNEQFF
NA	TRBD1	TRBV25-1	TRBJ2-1	TGTGCCAGCAGTGACCTCACCGGGACAGGGGACAATGAGCAGTTCTTC	CASSDLTGTGDNEQFF
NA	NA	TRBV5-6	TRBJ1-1	TGTGCCAGCAGCACCCGGCTAGGGTTGGGAGGGAACACTGAAGCTTTCTTT	CASSTRLGLGGNTEAFF
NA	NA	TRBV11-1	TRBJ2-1	TGTGCCAGCAGCTTCGTCCAGGGTTACAATGAGCAGTTCTTC	CASSFVQGYNEQFF
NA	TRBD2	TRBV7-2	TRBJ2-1	TGTGCCAGCAGCTCGACCTTGTCTAGCGGCGCCACGAATGAGCAGTTCTTC	CASSSTLSSGATNEQFF